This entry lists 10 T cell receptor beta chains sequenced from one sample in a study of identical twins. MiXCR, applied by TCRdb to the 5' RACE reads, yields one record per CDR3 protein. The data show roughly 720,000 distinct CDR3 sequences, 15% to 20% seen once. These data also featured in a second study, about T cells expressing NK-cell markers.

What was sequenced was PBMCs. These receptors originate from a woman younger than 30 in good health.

DNA of the CDR3: TGTGCCAGCAGCGTAGGACACACAGATACGCAGTATTTT. Protein product: CASSVGHTDTQYF. The rearrangement uses TRBV7-3 and TRBJ2-3; weak D call: TRBD1 (5 bases). The length of the CDR3 is 13 residues. The V gene's germline CDR1 is SGHTA and CDR2 FQGTGA. V lost 5 bases to trimming and J lost 2 bases, with 8 bases between them.

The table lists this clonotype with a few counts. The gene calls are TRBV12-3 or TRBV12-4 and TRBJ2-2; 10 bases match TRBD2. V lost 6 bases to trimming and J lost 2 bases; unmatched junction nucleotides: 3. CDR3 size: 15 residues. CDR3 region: CASRGLAENTGELFF. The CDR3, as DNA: TGTGCCAGCAGAGGACTAGCGGAAAACACCGGGGAGCTGTTTTTT.

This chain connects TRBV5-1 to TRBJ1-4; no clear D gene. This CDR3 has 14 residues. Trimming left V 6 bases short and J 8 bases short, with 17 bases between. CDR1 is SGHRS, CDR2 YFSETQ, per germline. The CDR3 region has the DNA TGCGCCAGCAACCCGACGGGGAGGGAAGAAAAACTGTTTTTT. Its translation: CASNPTGREEKLFF.

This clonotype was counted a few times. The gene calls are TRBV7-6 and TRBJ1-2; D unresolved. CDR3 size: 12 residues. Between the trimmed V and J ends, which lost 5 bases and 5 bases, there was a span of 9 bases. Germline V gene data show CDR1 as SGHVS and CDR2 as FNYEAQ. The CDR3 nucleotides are TGTGCCAGCAGCCCCTTGTTATATGGCTACACCTTC. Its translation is CASSPLLYGYTF.

The CDR3 DNA follows: TGTGCCAGCAGCCCACTTGGGAGCGGGGGAGCCTACGAGCAGTACTTC. Encoded protein: CASSPLGSGGAYEQYF. V is TRBV3-1 and J is TRBJ2-7; TRBD2 agrees at 8 bases. The CDR3 is 16 residues long. The germline CDR1 and CDR2 sequences are LGHDT and YNNKEL (reference sequence). V dropped 4 bases and J dropped 2; count of bases not matched to a gene: 10.

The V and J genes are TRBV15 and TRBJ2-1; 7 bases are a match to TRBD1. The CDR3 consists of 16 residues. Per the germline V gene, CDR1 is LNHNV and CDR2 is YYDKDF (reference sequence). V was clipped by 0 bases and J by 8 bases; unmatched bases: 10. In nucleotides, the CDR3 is TGTGCCACCAGCAGAGACCAGCCGGCTAGGGGGCATGAGCAGTTCTTC. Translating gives CATSRDQPARGHEQFF.

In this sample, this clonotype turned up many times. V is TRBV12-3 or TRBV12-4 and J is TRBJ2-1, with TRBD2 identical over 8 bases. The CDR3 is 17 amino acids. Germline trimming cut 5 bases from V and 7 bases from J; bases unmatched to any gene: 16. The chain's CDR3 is CASSQILAEDLRNEQFF. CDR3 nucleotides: TGTGCCAGCAGTCAGATACTAGCGGAGGATTTAAGAAATGAGCAGTTCTTC.

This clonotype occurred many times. The CDR3 protein is CSAFLGTNYGYTF. DNA of the CDR3: TGCAGTGCCTTTTTGGGGACTAACTATGGCTACACCTTC. The chain couples TRBV20-1 to TRBJ1-2; D not resolved. The V gene lost 6 bases and the J gene lost 0 bases, with 11 bases spanning the gap. Germline CDR1 reads DFQATT; CDR2 reads SNEGSKA (reference sequence). The CDR3 is 13 residues long.

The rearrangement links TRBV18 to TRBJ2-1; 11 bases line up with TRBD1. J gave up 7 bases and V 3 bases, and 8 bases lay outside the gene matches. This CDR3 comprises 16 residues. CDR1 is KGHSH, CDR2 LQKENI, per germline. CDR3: CASSPRTGGLRNEQFF. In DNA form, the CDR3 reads TGTGCCAGCTCACCCCGGACAGGGGGCCTCCGGAATGAGCAGTTCTTC.

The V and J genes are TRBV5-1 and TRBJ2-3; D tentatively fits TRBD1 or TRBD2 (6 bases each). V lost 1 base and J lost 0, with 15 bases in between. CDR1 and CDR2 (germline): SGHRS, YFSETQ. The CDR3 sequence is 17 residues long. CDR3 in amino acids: CASSLRRGRTSTDTQYF. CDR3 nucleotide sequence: TGCGCCAGCAGCTTGCGCCGGGGGCGAACTAGCACAGATACGCAGTATTTT.